These 13 T cell receptor beta chains originate from one sample sequenced in a study of blood T cell repertoires in COVID-19 (dated by TCRdb to 2018 to 2020). The receptor library was made with the immunoSEQ multiplex PCR assay. Not all clones reach the TCRdb copy of this immuneACCESS table, which keeps in-frame sequences only. Checked studies attribute under half of the gap to unresolved V genes and leave the rest unexplained. Present in this sample are around 280,000 clones, approximately 83% of which were seen just once. The top ten hold 2% to 2.5% of the sample. Sequenced input: peripheral blood. Source of these receptors: a woman aged 25 to 39 who had recovered from COVID-19.

This clone was seen only once. The V call is TRBV25-1, the J call TRBJ2-7; 8 bases map to TRBD1. CDR1 is MGHDK, CDR2 SYGVNS, per germline. This CDR3 has 13 amino acids. Trimming at V came to 8 bases and at J to 1 base, leaving 4 bases not matched to a gene. The CDR3 sequence: CASVRTGSYEQYF. CDR3 nucleotides: TGTGCCAGCGTTCGGACAGGGTCCTACGAGCAGTACTTC.

At least ten counts were recorded for this clone. The chain employs TRBV27 and TRBJ2-7, with TRBD2 as a possible D gene (5 bases). CDR1 is MNHEY, CDR2 SMNVEV, per germline (reference sequence). Trimming cost V 4 bases and J 5 bases, with 15 bases left between them. CDR3 length: 14 amino acids. The CDR3 here is CASSSRRGGNEQYF. The CDR3 DNA is TGTGCCAGCAGTTCCCGTCGGGGTGGTAACGAGCAGTACTTC.

The chain has TRBV5-4 and TRBJ1-4; no reliable D call. Germline V gene lookup returns CDR1 SGHNT and CDR2 YYREEE (reference sequence). The CDR3 covers 15 residues. Trimming removed 4 bases at V and 4 bases at J, with 14 bases between. As DNA, the CDR3 is TGTGCCAGCAGCAAAGCCGGGTCCATTAATGAAAAACTGTTTTTT. This encodes CASSKAGSINEKLFF.

The chain recombines TRBV19 with TRBJ1-1; D is possibly TRBD1 (5 bases). The CDR3 contains 13 residues. Germline V lookup: CDR1 LNHDA, CDR2 SQIVND (reference sequence). Deletions cut 6 bases from V and 4 bases from J, with 12 bases between. CDR3 protein: CASSQGLATEAFF. The CDR3 DNA reads as TGTGCCAGTAGCCAGGGATTGGCCACTGAAGCTTTCTTT.

This clone has a single count. CDR3 residues: CASSVQPDIPYGYTF. CDR3 DNA sequence: TGTGCCAGCAGCGTCCAGCCTGACATACCCTATGGCTACACCTTC. The genes are TRBV2 and TRBJ1-2; D is unclear. The CDR3 sequence is 15 residues long. The V gene lost 6 bases and the J gene lost 4 bases, with 18 bases spanning the gap. Germline CDR1 and CDR2: SNHLY and FYNNEI.

The rearrangement uses TRBV12-5 and TRBJ2-1, with 9 bases fitting TRBD2. The CDR3 is made up of 17 amino acids. Germline V gives CDR1 LGHNT, CDR2 FRNRAP. V was clipped by 2 bases and J by 8 bases; unmatched bases: 13. In nucleotides, the CDR3 is TGTGCTAGTGGTTTGACCTCCGCTAGCGGGATCGGCCATGAGCAGTTCTTC. As protein: CASGLTSASGIGHEQFF.

V is TRBV28 and J is TRBJ1-4; no reliable D call. The CDR3 totals 15 residues. The germline V gene encodes CDR1 MDHEN and CDR2 SYDVKM. The V end was cut by 4 bases, the J end by 0 bases, with 9 bases between. For the CDR3, the DNA is TGTGCCAGCAGTTCTCCCAGTGCAACTAATGAAAAACTGTTTTTT. Protein sequence: CASSSPSATNEKLFF.

This rearrangement joins TRBV30 to TRBJ2-7; D is possibly TRBD1 (5 bases). The CDR3 has 13 amino acids. V was clipped by 0 bases and J by 6 bases, with 12 bases between them. In germline, CDR1 is GTSNPN, CDR2 SVGIG (reference sequence). The CDR3 region is CAWSVDSNIEQYF. In DNA form, the CDR3 reads TGTGCCTGGAGTGTAGACAGTAATATCGAGCAGTACTTC. The variable domain in full, completed from reference TRBV30 and TRBJ2-7, reads SQTIHQWPATLVQPVGSPLSLECTVEGTSNPNLYWYRQAAGRGLQLLFYSVGIGQISSEVPQNLSASRPQDRQFILSSKKLLLSDSGFYLCAWSVDSNIEQYFGPGTRLTVT.

The J gene is TRBJ2-7, the V gene TRBV19, with 10 bases aligning to TRBD2. The CDR3 covers 13 residues. Looked up from germline, CDR1 is LNHDA and CDR2 is SQIVND (reference sequence). Trimming removed 8 bases from V and 4 bases from J; junction bases left unmatched: 5. CDR3 amino acids: CASASGGSYEQYF. CDR3 DNA sequence: TGTGCCAGTGCTAGCGGGGGCTCGTACGAGCAGTACTTC.

V usage is TRBV6-5 and J usage is TRBJ2-3; 7 nucleotides line up with TRBD1. With 5 bases clipped from V and 0 bases from J, the junction kept 5 bases outside the gene matches. From germline, CDR1 is MNHEY and CDR2 SVGAGI. This CDR3 is 15 amino acids long. This chain's CDR3 is CASSPTGDSTDTQYF. In DNA, the CDR3 is TGTGCCAGCAGTCCAACAGGGGATAGCACAGATACGCAGTATTTT.

The chain carries TRBV5-1 and TRBJ2-3, with D perhaps TRBD2 (5 bases). V was shortened by 2 bases and J by 0 bases, with 10 bases between the two germline ends. The CDR3 loop spans 15 amino acids. The germline V gene encodes CDR1 SGHRS and CDR2 YFSETQ. The CDR3 loop reads CASSFSAESTDTQYF. CDR3 DNA sequence: TGCGCCAGCAGCTTTAGCGCAGAGAGCACAGATACGCAGTATTTT. Filled out from reference TRBV5-1 and TRBJ2-3, the complete variable domain reads KAGVTQTPRYLIKTRGQQVTLSCSPISGHRSVSWYQQTPGQGLQFLFEYFSETQRNKGNFPGRFSGRQFSNSRSEMNVSTLELGDSALYLCASSFSAESTDTQYFGPGTRLTVL.

This chain's CDR3 is CASSYIQGTSYGYTF. CDR3 nucleotide sequence: TGTGCCAGCAGTTACATCCAGGGGACTAGCTATGGCTACACCTTC. The V call is TRBV6-5, the J call TRBJ1-2; D possibly corresponds to TRBD1 (6 bases). Germline V gene sequence: CDR1 MNHEY, CDR2 SVGAGI. The CDR3 runs to 15 residues. V dropped 2 bases and J dropped 4 bases, with 14 bases sitting between them.

The gene calls are TRBV3-1 (or the pseudogene TRBV3-2) and TRBJ1-2; D perhaps matches TRBD1 (5 bases). CDR1 is LGHDT, CDR2 YNNKEL, per germline (reference sequence). V was clipped by 0 bases and J by 2 bases, with 19 bases between them. The CDR3 runs 18 residues. CDR3 protein: CASSQEGPRTSKNYGYTF. The CDR3 nucleotides are TGTGCCAGCAGCCAAGAGGGGCCTCGAACTTCCAAAAACTATGGCTACACCTTC.